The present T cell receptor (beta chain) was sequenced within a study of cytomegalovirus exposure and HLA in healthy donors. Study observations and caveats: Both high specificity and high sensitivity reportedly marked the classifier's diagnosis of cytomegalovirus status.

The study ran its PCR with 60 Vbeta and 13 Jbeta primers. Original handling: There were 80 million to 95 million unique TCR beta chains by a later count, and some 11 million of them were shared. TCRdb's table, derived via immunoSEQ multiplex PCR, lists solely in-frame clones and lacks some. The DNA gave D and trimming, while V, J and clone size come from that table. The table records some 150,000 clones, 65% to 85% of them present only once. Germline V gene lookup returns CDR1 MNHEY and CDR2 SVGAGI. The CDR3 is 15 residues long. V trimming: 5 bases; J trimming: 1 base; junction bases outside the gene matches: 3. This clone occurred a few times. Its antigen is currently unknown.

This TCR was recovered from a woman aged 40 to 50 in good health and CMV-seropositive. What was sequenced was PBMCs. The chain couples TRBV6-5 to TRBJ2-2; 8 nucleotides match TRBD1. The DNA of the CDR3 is TGTGCCAGCAGTCCAGACAGGGGGAACACCGGGGAGCTGTTTTTT. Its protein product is CASSPDRGNTGELFF.